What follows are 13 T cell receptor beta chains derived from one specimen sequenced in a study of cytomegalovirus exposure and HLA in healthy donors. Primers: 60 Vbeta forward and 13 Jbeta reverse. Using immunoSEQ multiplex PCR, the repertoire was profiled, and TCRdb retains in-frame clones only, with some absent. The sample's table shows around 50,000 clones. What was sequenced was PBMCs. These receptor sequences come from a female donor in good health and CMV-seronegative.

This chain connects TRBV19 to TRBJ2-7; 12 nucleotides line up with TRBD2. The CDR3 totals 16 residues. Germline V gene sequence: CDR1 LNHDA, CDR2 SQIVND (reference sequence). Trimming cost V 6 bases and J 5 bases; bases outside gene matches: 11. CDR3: CASRPKGLAGGNEQYF. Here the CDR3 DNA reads TGTGCCAGTAGACCTAAGGGACTAGCGGGCGGGAACGAGCAGTACTTC.

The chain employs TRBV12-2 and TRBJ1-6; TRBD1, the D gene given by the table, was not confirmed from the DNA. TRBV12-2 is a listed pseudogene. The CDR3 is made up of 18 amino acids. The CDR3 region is CASRLAPIKRGNNSPLHF. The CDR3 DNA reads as TGTGCAAGTCGCTTAGCGCCCATCAAAAGGGGAAATAATTCACCCCTCCACTTT.

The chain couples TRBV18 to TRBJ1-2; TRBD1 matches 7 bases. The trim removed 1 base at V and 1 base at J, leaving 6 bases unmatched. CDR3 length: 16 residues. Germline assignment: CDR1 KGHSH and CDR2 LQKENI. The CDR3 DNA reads TGTGCCAGCTCACCACGTGCGGGACAGCTTAACTATGGCTACACCTTC. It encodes CASSPRAGQLNYGYTF.

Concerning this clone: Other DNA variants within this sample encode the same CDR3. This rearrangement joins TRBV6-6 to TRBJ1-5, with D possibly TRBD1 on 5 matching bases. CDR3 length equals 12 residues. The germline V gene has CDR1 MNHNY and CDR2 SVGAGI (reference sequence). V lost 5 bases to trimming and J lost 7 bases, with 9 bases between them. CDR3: CASSPGNQPQHF. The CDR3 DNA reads TGTGCCAGCAGTCCAGGGAACCAGCCCCAGCATTTT.

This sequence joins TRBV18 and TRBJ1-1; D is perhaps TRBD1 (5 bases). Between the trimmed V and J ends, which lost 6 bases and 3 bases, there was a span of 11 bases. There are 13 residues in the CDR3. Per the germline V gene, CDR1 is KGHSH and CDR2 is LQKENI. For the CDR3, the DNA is TGTGCCAGCTCCGTTAGGGGTGACACTGAAGCTTTCTTT. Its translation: CASSVRGDTEAFF.

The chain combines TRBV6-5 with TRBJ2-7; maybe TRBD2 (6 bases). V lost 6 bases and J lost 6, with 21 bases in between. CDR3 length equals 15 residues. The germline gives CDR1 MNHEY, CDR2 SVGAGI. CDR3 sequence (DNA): TGTGCCAGCAGGGGCCCCTGGAGCGGGTCTCTCGAGCAGTACTTC. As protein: CASRGPWSGSLEQYF.

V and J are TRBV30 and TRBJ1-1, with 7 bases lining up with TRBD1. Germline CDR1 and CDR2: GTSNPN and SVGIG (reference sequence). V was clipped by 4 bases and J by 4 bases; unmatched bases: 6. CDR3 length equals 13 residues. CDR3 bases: TGTGCCTGGAACAGGGGTTTGGGCACTGAAGCTTTCTTT. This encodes CAWNRGLGTEAFF.

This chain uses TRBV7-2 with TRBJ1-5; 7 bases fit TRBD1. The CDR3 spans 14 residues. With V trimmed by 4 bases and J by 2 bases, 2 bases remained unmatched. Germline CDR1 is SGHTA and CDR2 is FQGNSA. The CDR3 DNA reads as TGTGCCAGCAGCTCCACAGGGGGCAATCAGCCCCAGCATTTT. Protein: CASSSTGGNQPQHF.

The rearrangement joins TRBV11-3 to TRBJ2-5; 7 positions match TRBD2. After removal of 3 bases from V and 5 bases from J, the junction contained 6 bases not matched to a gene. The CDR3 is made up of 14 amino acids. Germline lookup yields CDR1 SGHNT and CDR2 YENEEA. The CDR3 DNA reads TGTGCCAGCAGCTTTAACCGGGGGGTCGAGACCCAGTACTTC. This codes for CASSFNRGVETQYF.

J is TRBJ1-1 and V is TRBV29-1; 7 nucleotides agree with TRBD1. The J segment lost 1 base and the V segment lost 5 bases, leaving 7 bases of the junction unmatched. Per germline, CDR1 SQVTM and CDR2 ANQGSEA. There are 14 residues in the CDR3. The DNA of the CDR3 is TGCAGCGTTCACCTAAACAGGGGGAACACTGAAGCTTTCTTT. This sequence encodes CSVHLNRGNTEAFF.

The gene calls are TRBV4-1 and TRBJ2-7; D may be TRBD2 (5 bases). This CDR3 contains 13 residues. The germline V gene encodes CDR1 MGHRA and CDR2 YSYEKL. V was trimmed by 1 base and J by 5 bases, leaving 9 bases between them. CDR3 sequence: CASSQASGNEQYF. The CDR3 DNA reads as TGCGCCAGCAGCCAAGCCTCCGGGAACGAGCAGTACTTC.

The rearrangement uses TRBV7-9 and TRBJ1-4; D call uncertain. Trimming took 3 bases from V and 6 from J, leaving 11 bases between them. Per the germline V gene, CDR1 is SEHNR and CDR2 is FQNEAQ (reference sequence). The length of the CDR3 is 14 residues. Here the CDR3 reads CASSFPGLDEKLFF. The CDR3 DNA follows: TGTGCCAGCAGCTTCCCGGGATTGGATGAAAAACTGTTTTTT.

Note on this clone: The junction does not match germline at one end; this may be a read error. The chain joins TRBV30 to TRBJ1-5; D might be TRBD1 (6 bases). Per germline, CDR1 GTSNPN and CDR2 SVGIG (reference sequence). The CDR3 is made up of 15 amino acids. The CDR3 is CAGSPGGGHDQPQHF. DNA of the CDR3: TGTGCCGGGAGCCCCGGGGGGGGACATGATCAGCCCCAGCATTTT.